These 32 T cell receptor beta chains originate from one sample sequenced in a study of blood T cell repertoires in COVID-19. TCRdb's table, derived via immunoSEQ multiplex PCR, lists solely in-frame clones and lacks some. The data show over 200,000 clones, roughly nine tenths seen once. The sample consisted of PBMCs or T cells enriched from blood (not recorded which). These receptors were obtained from a human donor in a cohort exposed to, infected with or recovered from COVID-19 (not recorded which). The donor label of this sample is uncertain.

The CDR3 loop is CASSAIGTEGEKLFF. For the CDR3, the DNA is TGTGCCAGCAGTGCCATCGGGACAGAGGGTGAAAAACTGTTTTTT. V gene TRBV7-9 combines with J gene TRBJ1-4; TRBD1 agrees at 7 bases. V lost 6 bases and J lost 7; bases outside the gene matches: 11. Per the germline V gene, CDR1 is SEHNR and CDR2 is FQNEAQ (reference sequence). The CDR3 loop spans 15 amino acids.

This clone was counted only a few times. The chain joins TRBV6-5 to TRBJ1-2; D is possibly TRBD1 (6 bases). The germline V gene has CDR1 MNHEY and CDR2 SVGAGI. CDR3 length: 13 residues. V dropped 2 bases and J dropped 8 bases, with 12 bases sitting between them. CDR3 in amino acids: CASSYNYRVGYTF. Here the CDR3 DNA reads TGTGCCAGCAGTTACAACTACAGGGTCGGCTACACCTTC.

CDR3 nucleotides: TGTGCCAGCAGCTTACGGACAGGGGGCGAATCGAACACTGAAGCTTTCTTT. Translation gives CASSLRTGGESNTEAFF. The V and J genes are TRBV7-6 and TRBJ1-1, with 11 bases lining up with TRBD1. The CDR3 is 17 residues long. The trim removed 2 bases at V and 1 base at J, leaving 6 bases unmatched. Germline V gives CDR1 SGHVS, CDR2 FNYEAQ.

This chain connects TRBV5-1 to TRBJ2-3; a possible D gene is TRBD2 (5 bases). This CDR3 is 18 amino acids long. Trimming removed 4 bases at V and 0 bases at J, with 21 bases between. Germline V gene data show CDR1 as SGHRS and CDR2 as YFSETQ. The CDR3 spells CASSAGPDSGSSTDTQYF. CDR3 sequence (DNA): TGCGCCAGCAGCGCGGGTCCGGACTCAGGCTCTAGCACAGATACGCAGTATTTT.

The V call is TRBV6-1, the J call TRBJ2-1; D is undetermined. The length of the CDR3 is 14 residues. Germline loops: CDR1 MNHNS, CDR2 SASEGT. Trimming removed 2 bases from V and 8 bases from J, with 13 bases in between. CDR3 sequence reads: CASSETETKDEQFF. As DNA, the CDR3 is TGTGCCAGCAGTGAAACGGAGACGAAGGATGAGCAGTTCTTC.

The chain recombines TRBV6-5 with TRBJ2-7, with TRBD2 matching over 10 bases. The V gene end was trimmed by 6 bases and the J gene end by 2 bases; junction bases not matched to a gene: 7. The V gene's germline CDR1 is MNHEY and CDR2 SVGAGI. The CDR3 extends over 15 amino acids. In DNA, the CDR3 is TGTGCCAGCAGGTCCGGGACTAGCGTCGCCTACGAGCAGTACTTC. Translated, it gives CASRSGTSVAYEQYF.

This rearrangement joins TRBV2 to TRBJ2-3, with TRBD2 identical over 7 bases. CDR3 length: 14 residues. With 6 bases clipped from V and 0 bases from J, the junction kept 3 bases outside the gene matches. The germline CDR1 and CDR2 sequences are SNHLY and FYNNEI. The CDR3 loop reads CASRAGVSTDTQYF. CDR3 DNA sequence: TGTGCCAGCAGGGCGGGGGTGAGCACAGATACGCAGTATTTT.

The V call is TRBV2, the J call TRBJ1-5; D possibly corresponds to TRBD1 (6 bases). Trimming removed 3 bases from V and 7 bases from J, with 22 bases in between. CDR3 length: 17 residues. Germline V gene data show CDR1 as SNHLY and CDR2 as FYNNEI. The CDR3 DNA is TGTGCCAGCAGTGACCGCGGGGGGCTCGGCGGTGGGCAGCCCCAGCATTTT. Protein sequence: CASSDRGGLGGGQPQHF. Based on the CDR3 plus reference TRBV2 and TRBJ1-5, the full variable domain is EPEVTQTPSHQVTQMGQEVILRCVPISNHLYFYWYRQILGQKVEFLVSFYNNEISEKSEIFDDQFSVERPDGSNFTLKIRSTKLEDSAMYFCASSDRGGLGGGQPQHFGDGTRLSIL.

V usage is TRBV3-1 (or the pseudogene TRBV3-2) and J usage is TRBJ1-5, with D maybe TRBD1 (6 bases). The CDR3 covers 14 residues. With 1 base removed from V and 5 bases from J, the gap between germline ends came to 9 bases. CDR1 and CDR2 (germline): LGHDT, YNNKEL (reference sequence). The CDR3 here is CASSQAHRDQPQHF. CDR3 bases: TGTGCCAGCAGCCAAGCTCACAGGGATCAGCCCCAGCATTTT.

The V and J genes are TRBV5-5 and TRBJ2-5, with a tentative D call TRBD2 (5 bases). CDR1 and CDR2 from the germline V gene are SGHKS and YYEKEE (reference sequence). This CDR3 spans 14 amino acids. V was clipped by 4 bases and J by 5 bases, with 15 bases between them. CDR3 in DNA: TGTGCCAGCAGCACCCGACTACTTGGGGAGACCCAGTACTTC. It yields the protein CASSTRLLGETQYF. The complete variable domain, with remaining parts taken from reference TRBV5-5 and TRBJ2-5, reads DAGVTQSPTHLIKTRGQQVTLRCSPISGHKSVSWYQQVLGQGPQFIFQYYEKEERGRGNFPDRFSARQFPNYSSELNVNALLLGDSALYLCASSTRLLGETQYFGPGTRLLVL.

The chain joins TRBV5-6 to TRBJ1-1; 7 bases are a match to TRBD1. In germline, CDR1 is SGHDT, CDR2 YYEEEE. Trimming removed 4 bases from V and 4 bases from J; junction bases left unmatched: 7. The CDR3 consists of 14 residues. CDR3 protein: CASSQDRAGTEAFF. The CDR3, as DNA: TGTGCCAGCAGCCAAGACAGGGCGGGCACTGAAGCTTTCTTT.

The V gene is TRBV6-1, the J gene TRBJ1-4; D perhaps matches TRBD1 (5 bases). V gave up 4 bases and J gave up 5 bases, with 17 bases separating them. Per the germline V gene, CDR1 is MNHNS and CDR2 is SASEGT. This CDR3 spans 16 amino acids. The CDR3 bases are TGTGCCAGCAGTGCCCTGACCGGGGGAACGAATGAAAAACTGTTTTTT. Residues: CASSALTGGTNEKLFF.

The chain links TRBV18 to TRBJ2-5; TRBD1 aligns across 10 bases. Trimming cost V 7 bases and J 4 bases; bases outside gene matches: 6. The V gene's germline CDR1 is KGHSH and CDR2 LQKENI. The CDR3 has 14 residues. The CDR3 coding sequence is TGTGCCAGCTTACGGACAGGGGGAACAGAGACCCAGTACTTC. Amino acids: CASLRTGGTETQYF.

The chain has TRBV19 and TRBJ2-7; 7 bases line up with TRBD2. This CDR3 contains 14 residues. V shed 7 bases, J shed 5 bases, and the junction held 11 bases outside the gene matches. Looked up from germline, CDR1 is LNHDA and CDR2 is SQIVND (reference sequence). As DNA, the CDR3 is TGTGCCAGTAAAGCGGCGGGGGAACGGCACGAGCAGTACTTC. Translating gives CASKAAGERHEQYF.

V and J are TRBV29-1 and TRBJ2-3, with no clear D. Germline values: CDR1 SQVTM, CDR2 ANQGSEA. Trimming left V 2 bases short and J 1 base short, with 13 bases between. CDR3 size: 15 residues. The DNA for the CDR3 is TGCAGCGTTGAACTCCCGTTCGCAGGCACAGATACGCAGTATTTT. Translated: CSVELPFAGTDTQYF.

V and J are TRBV25-1 and TRBJ1-4; 9 nucleotides agree with TRBD1. Trimming took 10 bases from V and 5 from J; bases not matched to a gene: 5. CDR1 and CDR2 (germline): MGHDK, SYGVNS. This CDR3 region has 13 residues. The CDR3 loop is CATRDRANEKLFF. CDR3 bases: TGTGCCACCAGGGACAGGGCGAATGAAAAACTGTTTTTT.

This chain connects TRBV18 to TRBJ1-2; D is possibly TRBD1 (5 bases). The CDR3 is 16 amino acids. V lost 1 base and J 1 base, leaving 13 bases between the germline ends. CDR1 and CDR2 from the germline V gene are KGHSH and LQKENI. The CDR3 protein is CASSPLSGTVNYGYTF. For the CDR3, the DNA is TGTGCCAGCTCACCACTTTCGGGGACTGTTAACTATGGCTACACCTTC.

The chain recombines TRBV7-8 with TRBJ2-2; D is possibly TRBD2 (7 bases). Germline loops: CDR1 SGHVS, CDR2 FQNEAQ. The CDR3 is made up of 15 amino acids. With 4 bases removed from V and 2 bases from J, the gap between germline ends came to 11 bases. The CDR3 DNA reads TGTGCCAGCAGCTCCGGGGGGCGCAACACCGGGGAGCTGTTTTTT. This gives the protein CASSSGGRNTGELFF.

The chain recombines TRBV24-1 with TRBJ1-1; possible D gene TRBD1, 6 bases. Germline lookup yields CDR1 KGHDR and CDR2 SFDVKD. This CDR3 comprises 17 residues. The V end lost 4 bases, the J end lost 0 bases, and 17 bases lay between the germline ends. The CDR3 DNA sequence: TGTGCCACCAGTGACCCCCACAGGGAACACATGAACACTGAAGCTTTCTTT. Residues: CATSDPHREHMNTEAFF.

The gene calls are TRBV30 and TRBJ1-1; tentatively, D is TRBD1 (6 bases). The germline V gene encodes CDR1 GTSNPN and CDR2 SVGIG (reference sequence). The CDR3 sequence is 15 residues long. The V end was cut by 4 bases, the J end by 4 bases, with 19 bases between. CDR3 nucleotides: TGTGCCTGGACCCGGCGAGGGGGACGGGGCACTGAAGCTTTCTTT. Protein sequence: CAWTRRGGRGTEAFF.

This chain connects TRBV4-2 to TRBJ1-6; D not resolved. Germline CDR1 LGHNA, CDR2 YNFKEQ. The CDR3 is 14 amino acids. The V end lost 4 bases, the J end lost 7 bases, and 11 bases lay between the germline ends. The CDR3 protein is CASSLEAANSPLHF. As DNA, the CDR3 is TGTGCCAGCAGCCTTGAAGCGGCCAATTCACCCCTCCACTTT.

On this clone itself: The junction and the germline gene differ at one end; a read error may be behind it. This chain connects TRBV6-2 or TRBV6-3 to TRBJ1-1; D call uncertain. CDR1 and CDR2 (germline): MNHEY, SVGEGT. The CDR3 has 14 amino acids. The CDR3 sequence is CASTYNRMNTEAFF. CDR3 nucleotide sequence: TGTGCCAGCACTTACAACAGAATGAACACTGAAGCTTTCTTT.

The genes are TRBV2 and TRBJ2-5; maybe TRBD1 (5 bases). Between the trimmed V and J ends, which lost 7 bases and 4 bases, there was a span of 10 bases. The CDR3 has 12 residues. From germline, CDR1 is SNHLY and CDR2 FYNNEI. The CDR3: CASMKGRETQYF. Written as DNA, the CDR3 is TGTGCCAGCATGAAGGGGCGAGAGACCCAGTACTTC.

The chain couples TRBV5-1 to TRBJ2-5; weak D call: TRBD2 (5 bases). Germline V gene data show CDR1 as SGHRS and CDR2 as YFSETQ. V was cut by 5 bases and J by 4 bases, with 12 bases left in between. The CDR3 has 13 amino acids. The CDR3 loop is CASRDPGGETQYF. For the CDR3, the DNA is TGCGCCAGCAGAGACCCAGGAGGAGAGACCCAGTACTTC. Drawing the rest from reference TRBV5-1 and TRBJ2-5, the complete variable domain is KAGVTQTPRYLIKTRGQQVTLSCSPISGHRSVSWYQQTPGQGLQFLFEYFSETQRNKGNFPGRFSGRQFSNSRSEMNVSTLELGDSALYLCASRDPGGETQYFGPGTRLLVL.

This clone was seen a handful of times. The V call is TRBV5-1, the J call TRBJ1-1; 7 bases map to TRBD1. V lost 0 bases to trimming and J lost 5 bases; unmatched junction nucleotides: 4. Germline V gene sequence: CDR1 SGHRS, CDR2 YFSETQ. The CDR3 is made up of 14 amino acids. The CDR3 sequence: CASSLGQGWTEAFF. CDR3 nucleotides: TGCGCCAGCAGCTTGGGACAGGGTTGGACTGAAGCTTTCTTT. The whole variable domain, filled in from reference TRBV5-1 and TRBJ1-1, reads KAGVTQTPRYLIKTRGQQVTLSCSPISGHRSVSWYQQTPGQGLQFLFEYFSETQRNKGNFPGRFSGRQFSNSRSEMNVSTLELGDSALYLCASSLGQGWTEAFFGQGTRLTVV.

Only one count was recorded for this clone. The chain has TRBV18 and TRBJ2-7; 11 bases fit TRBD1. CDR1 KGHSH and CDR2 LQKENI come from the germline V gene. This CDR3 contains 16 residues. V trimming: 3 bases; J trimming: 6 bases; junction bases outside the gene matches: 10. The CDR3 nucleotides are TGTGCCAGCTCACCTCAGCACGGACAGGGGGCTATCGAGCAGTACTTC. It is translated as CASSPQHGQGAIEQYF.

The genes are TRBV12-3 or TRBV12-4 and TRBJ1-1, with 8 bases that match TRBD1. V shed 6 bases and J 12 bases; nucleotides not matched to a gene: 6. The CDR3 contains 11 residues. In DNA, the CDR3 is TGTGCCAGCAGAACCGACAGGGGAACTTTCTTT. Residues: CASRTDRGTFF.

The chain is built from TRBV21-1 and TRBJ1-2. TRBV21-1 is recorded as a pseudogene. The CDR3 consists of 15 residues. CDR3 sequence: CASSKKKRASPGYTF. The CDR3 DNA reads as TGTGCCAGCAGCAAAAAAAAGAGGGCCAGCCCTGGCTACACCTTC.

J is TRBJ2-1 and V is TRBV7-9; D is perhaps TRBD2 (6 bases). The CDR3 runs 14 residues. The germline V and J ends were trimmed by 5 bases and 10 bases, with 18 bases remaining between them. CDR1 and CDR2 from the germline V gene are SEHNR and FQNEAQ (reference sequence). The CDR3 loop reads CASSPDGGQGEQFF. CDR3 sequence (DNA): TGTGCCAGCAGCCCCGATGGAGGGCAAGGGGAGCAGTTCTTC.

The V gene is TRBV9, the J gene TRBJ1-6, with D tentatively TRBD1 (5 bases). CDR3 length equals 14 residues. V gave up 3 bases and J gave up 6 bases, with 10 bases separating them. Germline assignment: CDR1 SGDLS and CDR2 YYNGEE. CDR3 protein: CASSGGTVNSPLHF. CDR3 bases: TGTGCCAGCAGCGGCGGGACCGTTAATTCACCCCTCCACTTT.

The J gene is TRBJ2-7, the V gene TRBV9, with D possibly matching TRBD2 (5 bases). Germline values: CDR1 SGDLS, CDR2 YYNGEE. This CDR3 has 15 amino acids. Trimming pared 0 bases from V and 2 bases from J, leaving 12 bases between. CDR3 protein: CASSVGEGGTYEQYF. The CDR3 nucleotides are TGTGCCAGCAGCGTAGGCGAGGGCGGAACCTACGAGCAGTACTTC. The full variable domain, in which reference TRBV9 and TRBJ2-7 provide the parts outside the CDR3, is DSGVTQTPKHLITATGQRVTLRCSPRSGDLSVYWYQQSLDQGLQFLIQYYNGEERAKGNILERFSAQQFPDLHSELNLSSLELGDSALYFCASSVGEGGTYEQYFGPGTRLTVT.

This clone has more than one count but fewer than ten. V and J are TRBV7-3 and TRBJ2-2; TRBD2 matches 7 bases. Looked up from germline, CDR1 is SGHTA and CDR2 is FQGTGA. The trim removed 6 bases at V and 0 bases at J, leaving 4 bases unmatched. This CDR3 spans 15 amino acids. The CDR3 loop reads CASSLAATNTGELFF. The CDR3 DNA follows: TGTGCCAGCAGTCTAGCGGCTACGAACACCGGGGAGCTGTTTTTT.